Below are 29 T cell receptor beta chains sequenced from a single sample in a study of shared clonotypes between healthy human individuals. Measured with immunoSEQ multiplex PCR; TCRdb has only the in-frame clones, and not every one. The sample consists of around 2.3 million clones, about 94% of them appearing once. Material for sequencing was naive CD4+ T cells sorted from blood. Documented subset: CD45RA+ positively selected. The receptor source for this set is a man in his late teens or twenties in good health.

This chain links TRBV10-3 with TRBJ1-5; 7 bases are a match to TRBD1. Germline assignment: CDR1 ENHRY and CDR2 SYGVKD. The CDR3 loop spans 13 amino acids. Trimming removed 8 bases from V and 5 bases from J; junction bases left unmatched: 6. Written as DNA, the CDR3 is TGTGCCATCCAGGGGGATCAGGATCAGCCCCAGCATTTT. It translates to CAIQGDQDQPQHF.

The chain carries TRBV10-1 and TRBJ2-7; D gene uncertain. CDR1 and CDR2 (germline): WNHNN, SYGVQD (reference sequence). V was trimmed by 3 bases and J by 3 bases, leaving 15 bases between them. The CDR3 consists of 15 residues. The CDR3 DNA sequence: TGCGCCAGCAGTGAAATTGCGGCAGGTCGCTACGAGCAGTACTTC. Amino acid sequence: CASSEIAAGRYEQYF.

The chain couples TRBV7-9 to TRBJ2-2, with D unresolved. The CDR3 has 13 residues. Trimming took off 5 bases at V and 5 bases at J, with 9 bases between the two ends. CDR1 and CDR2 (germline): SEHNR, FQNEAQ (reference sequence). The CDR3 reads CASSIDTTGELFF. CDR3 sequence (DNA): TGTGCCAGCAGCATAGACACGACCGGGGAGCTGTTTTTT.

The gene calls are TRBV30 and TRBJ2-7; D perhaps matches TRBD1 (6 bases). This CDR3 contains 12 residues. Germline CDR1 GTSNPN, CDR2 SVGIG (reference sequence). The ends were cut back, 5 bases at V and 7 bases at J, with 15 bases in the middle. The CDR3 region is CAWVTAGVEQYF. Written as DNA, the CDR3 is TGTGCCTGGGTGACGGCAGGGGTAGAGCAGTACTTC.

The CDR3 region has the DNA TGTGCCAGCAGCTTAGTAAGTGGGGCCAAAAACATTCAGTACTTC. The encoded protein is CASSLVSGAKNIQYF. V gene TRBV7-2 combines with J gene TRBJ2-4; D gene ambiguous. Per the germline V gene, CDR1 is SGHTA and CDR2 is FQGNSA. This CDR3 is built from 15 residues. Trimming removed 1 base from V and 1 base from J, with 8 bases in between.

V and J are TRBV25-1 and TRBJ1-2; TRBD1 might be the D (5 bases). The germline V and J ends were trimmed by 7 bases and 5 bases, with 17 bases remaining between them. From germline, CDR1 is MGHDK and CDR2 SYGVNS. This CDR3 is built from 14 residues. CDR3: CASIGSGTVYGYTF. The CDR3 DNA is TGTGCCAGCATAGGTTCCGGGACTGTTTATGGCTACACCTTC.

J is TRBJ2-7 and V is TRBV4-1; D ambiguous. Deletions cut 0 bases from V and 9 bases from J, with 21 bases between. The CDR3 sequence is 16 residues long. Germline-derived CDR1 and CDR2 are MGHRA and YSYEKL. The CDR3 here is CASSQDGPYSTSGQYF. In nucleotides, the CDR3 is TGCGCCAGCAGCCAAGATGGCCCTTACTCTACGAGTGGGCAGTACTTC.

Concerning this clone: This CDR3 is also generated by other DNA sequences in the sample. The chain employs TRBV5-1 and TRBJ2-3; no reliable D call. The germline V gene has CDR1 SGHRS and CDR2 YFSETQ. This CDR3 is 15 amino acids long. With 1 base removed from V and 2 bases from J, the gap between germline ends came to 11 bases. For the CDR3, the DNA is TGCGCCAGCAGCTTGTATGGCGGATCCACAGATACGCAGTATTTT. It codes for CASSLYGGSTDTQYF.

This clone was seen a single time. V usage is TRBV5-4 and J usage is TRBJ1-2, with 9 nucleotides matching TRBD1. V shed 0 bases and J 8 bases; nucleotides not matched to a gene: 5. Looked up from germline, CDR1 is SGHNT and CDR2 is YYREEE (reference sequence). This CDR3 contains 14 residues. This CDR3 reads CASSLAQGAGGYTF. CDR3 nucleotide sequence: TGTGCCAGCAGCTTGGCACAGGGGGCAGGGGGCTACACCTTC.

This clone was observed once. The chain carries TRBV9 and TRBJ2-7; 8 bases agree with TRBD2. The CDR3 spans 14 residues. CDR1 and CDR2 (germline): SGDLS, YYNGEE. V dropped 4 bases and J dropped 5; count of bases not matched to a gene: 8. The CDR3 loop reads CASSLGLARDEQYF. The CDR3 nucleotides are TGTGCCAGCAGCCTAGGACTAGCTCGCGACGAGCAGTACTTC.

The genes are TRBV5-8 and TRBJ1-6, with TRBD1 identical over 7 bases. V was pared by 0 bases and J by 12 bases, with 6 bases of the junction left unmatched. CDR3 length: 14 residues. CDR1 and CDR2 (germline): SGHTS, YDEGEE. In DNA, the CDR3 is TGTGCCAGCAGCTTGGGACAGGGCGGAATACCCCTCCACTTT. Protein: CASSLGQGGIPLHF.

The V and J genes are TRBV2 and TRBJ1-4, with 8 nucleotides matching TRBD1. Germline V gene data show CDR1 as SNHLY and CDR2 as FYNNEI. The CDR3 is 12 amino acids. V lost 7 bases and J lost 8; bases outside the gene matches: 3. The CDR3 here is CASTGGREKLFF. The CDR3 nucleotides read TGTGCCAGCACAGGGGGCCGAGAAAAACTGTTTTTT.

V gene TRBV6-1 combines with J gene TRBJ1-2; D gene unclear. The germline V gene encodes CDR1 MNHNS and CDR2 SASEGT. CDR3 size: 14 residues. V lost 1 base and J 8 bases, leaving 14 bases between the germline ends. The CDR3 region has the DNA TGTGCCAGCAGTGAAGTAGGTCCCCCGGGGGGCTACACCTTC. This encodes CASSEVGPPGGYTF.

The CDR3: CATSRDSTPPYEQYF. CDR3 sequence (DNA): TGTGCCACCAGCAGAGATTCGACCCCCCCCTACGAGCAGTACTTC. This chain links TRBV15 with TRBJ2-7; the D is unclear. CDR1 LNHNV and CDR2 YYDKDF come from the germline V gene (reference sequence). V shed 0 bases and J shed 2 bases, with 11 bases lying between them. The CDR3 loop spans 15 amino acids.

This clone occurred a few times. Other DNA sequences in the sample encode the same CDR3. The chain uses TRBV5-1 and TRBJ1-1; TRBD1 matches 8 bases. Trimming cost V 5 bases and J 1 base; bases outside gene matches: 4. Per germline, CDR1 SGHRS and CDR2 YFSETQ. The length of the CDR3 is 14 residues. The CDR3 DNA follows: TGCGCCAGCAGTAGGGGACAGGAGAACACTGAAGCTTTCTTT. Translation gives CASSRGQENTEAFF.

The chain recombines TRBV28 with TRBJ1-2; no firm D call. Deletions cut 6 bases from V and 4 bases from J, with 6 bases between. Germline values: CDR1 MDHEN, CDR2 SYDVKM. This CDR3 comprises 11 residues. This CDR3 reads CASRSPYGYTF. The CDR3 DNA reads as TGTGCCAGCAGGAGTCCCTATGGCTACACCTTC.

V gene TRBV6-6 combines with J gene TRBJ1-4, with D hard to call. V gave up 4 bases and J gave up 7 bases, with 10 bases separating them. CDR3 size: 13 residues. Germline lookup yields CDR1 MNHNY and CDR2 SVGAGI (reference sequence). As DNA, the CDR3 is TGTGCCAGCAGTTTAGGACTCCGTGAAAAACTGTTTTTT. This codes for CASSLGLREKLFF.

The rearrangement joins TRBV5-1 to TRBJ1-2; D uncertain. V lost 0 bases to trimming and J lost 8 bases, with 11 bases between them. Germline assignment: CDR1 SGHRS and CDR2 YFSETQ. CDR3 length: 13 amino acids. CDR3 DNA sequence: TGCGCCAGCAGCTTGGCGGGCATACAGGGCTACACCTTC. Amino acids: CASSLAGIQGYTF.

The chain is built from TRBV6-1 and TRBJ2-7; TRBD1 matches 8 bases. V shed 2 bases and J 3 bases; nucleotides not matched to a gene: 9. The CDR3 runs to 16 residues. Per germline, CDR1 MNHNS and CDR2 SASEGT. The CDR3 reads CASSEPREQGVYEQYF. The DNA of the CDR3 is TGTGCCAGCAGTGAACCAAGAGAACAGGGGGTCTACGAGCAGTACTTC.

This clone was counted once. The chain links TRBV7-2 to TRBJ2-1; D remains unclear. The V end lost 6 bases, the J end lost 0 bases, and 12 bases lay between the germline ends. This CDR3 has 15 amino acids. Germline lookup yields CDR1 SGHTA and CDR2 FQGNSA. The CDR3 DNA sequence: TGTGCCAGCAGGATGGACCGAAGCTCCTACAATGAGCAGTTCTTC. As protein: CASRMDRSSYNEQFF.

This CDR3 reads CAISYSGQIGHEQFF. CDR3 DNA: TGTGCCATCAGTTATAGCGGGCAAATCGGCCATGAGCAGTTCTTC. The V call is TRBV10-3, the J call TRBJ2-1, with 7 bases that match TRBD2. CDR1 and CDR2 (germline): ENHRY, SYGVKD. The V segment lost 5 bases and the J segment 8 bases; nucleotides outside the gene matches: 12. The CDR3 runs 15 residues.

The chain combines TRBV9 with TRBJ2-2; TRBD2 agrees at 7 bases. The germline CDR1 and CDR2 sequences are SGDLS and YYNGEE. J gave up 6 bases and V 5 bases, and 10 bases lay outside the gene matches. This CDR3 is built from 15 residues. This chain's CDR3 is CASRGGLESAGELFF. The CDR3 nucleotides read TGTGCCAGCAGGGGTGGACTAGAGTCGGCCGGGGAGCTGTTTTTT.

In its sample, this clone was seen once. A junction boundary mismatches the germline segment, possibly from a read error. The chain has TRBV28 and TRBJ1-1, with D tentatively TRBD1 (5 bases). The germline CDR1 and CDR2 sequences are MDHEN and SYDVKM. The CDR3 covers 12 residues. The CDR3 spells CASSGRRQPTPF. CDR3 bases: TGTGCCAGCAGTGGCCGCCGACAGCCAACGCCCTTT.

The gene calls are TRBV5-1 and TRBJ2-4; a weak D match, TRBD2 (5 bases). Germline CDR1 is SGHRS and CDR2 is YFSETQ. The CDR3 sequence is 16 residues long. V shed 0 bases and J shed 4 bases, with 14 bases lying between them. CDR3 coding DNA: TGCGCCAGCAGCTTGGTTGAGGGAGTGACTAAAAACATTCAGTACTTC. It is translated as CASSLVEGVTKNIQYF.

The rearrangement links TRBV6-5 to TRBJ1-1; possible D gene TRBD1, 6 bases. CDR1 and CDR2 from the germline V gene are MNHEY and SVGAGI. The CDR3 loop spans 13 amino acids. Trimming left V 7 bases short and J 3 bases short, with 12 bases between. The CDR3 DNA reads TGTGCCAGCACCCCCACAGGGTACACTGAAGCTTTCTTT. Translating it yields CASTPTGYTEAFF.

The chain uses TRBV7-2 and TRBJ2-7, with 9 bases lining up with TRBD1. The CDR3 covers 15 residues. CDR1 is SGHTA and CDR2 is FQGNSA in the germline V gene. V shed 3 bases and J 3 bases; nucleotides not matched to a gene: 6. Here the CDR3 DNA reads TGTGCCAGCAGCTTCTCCGGGACAGGGTTCTACGAGCAGTACTTC. Its protein product is CASSFSGTGFYEQYF.

The rearrangement links TRBV30 to TRBJ2-7; D may be TRBD2 (5 bases). Between the trimmed V and J ends, which lost 6 bases and 1 base, there was a span of 13 bases. CDR1 and CDR2 (germline): GTSNPN, SVGIG (reference sequence). The CDR3 runs to 13 residues. The CDR3 reads CACSRTSSYEQYF. CDR3 bases: TGTGCCTGCTCCCGGACTTCGTCCTACGAGCAGTACTTC.

The chain combines TRBV7-2 with TRBJ1-3; a weak D match, TRBD1 (6 bases). Germline CDR1 is SGHTA and CDR2 is FQGNSA. The length of the CDR3 is 16 residues. The V end was cut by 5 bases, the J end by 1 base, with 15 bases between. The CDR3 is CASSLRTVNSGNTIYF. CDR3 bases: TGTGCCAGCAGCCTTAGGACAGTGAATTCTGGAAACACCATATATTTT.

The CDR3 here is CASSQGGTGGFSGANVLTF. The DNA for the CDR3 is TGCGCCAGCAGCCAGGGAGGGACAGGGGGCTTCTCTGGGGCCAACGTCCTGACTTTC. The V gene is TRBV4-1, the J gene TRBJ2-6; 12 nucleotides match TRBD1. Trimming at V came to 3 bases and at J to 0 bases, leaving 6 bases not matched to a gene. This CDR3 is built from 19 residues. Germline assignment: CDR1 MGHRA and CDR2 YSYEKL.